This TCR beta chain emerged from a study of CD8 T cells in Susac syndrome. FACS was used to enrich TEMRA cells, whereas the CD8+ and CD4+ T cells were obtained by negative isolation. This clonotype was observed a handful of times. Its antigen remains unidentified. J was trimmed by 3 bases and V by 3 bases; bases with no gene match: 3. The CDR3 runs 14 residues. Germline V gene sequence: CDR1 SGDLS, CDR2 YYNGEE. Random-hexamer reverse transcription was applied to roughly 0.5 to 1 ug RNA. It was immunoSEQ multiplex PCR that amplified TCR beta CDR3 across 54 Vbeta and 13 Jbeta. TCRdb itself ran the immunoSEQ multiplex PCR reads through MiXCR, one entry per CDR3 protein. The sample lists hundreds of thousands of distinct CDR3 sequences, over 75% occurring once. Study-wide points: The study admitted that it had a relatively small number of individuals in its TCR sequencing and HLA analysis.

The chain combines TRBV9 with TRBJ2-7; 10 bases align to TRBD1. Source material: CD8+ T cells from PBMCs. The sequence derives from a human donor with multiple sclerosis. Here the CDR3 reads CASSGGQGDYEQYF. The CDR3 nucleotides are TGTGCCAGCAGCGGCGGACAGGGGGACTACGAGCAGTACTTC.